This T cell receptor beta chain is from a study of T-cell reconstitution after alpha-beta-depleted transplantation in children. This clonotype was recorded at least ten times. The V gene lost 7 bases and the J gene lost 5 bases, with 20 bases spanning the gap. The CDR3 has 16 residues. The TCRbeta library incorporated unique molecular identifiers. MiXCR was run by TCRdb on the PCR reads, yielding one entry per CDR3 protein. The sample lists hundreds of thousands of distinct CDR3 sequences; 16% were seen once. The rearrangement links TRBV12-3 or TRBV12-4 to TRBJ2-2, with D perhaps given as TRBD1 or TRBD2 (5 bases each). The sequencing used PBMCs from the stem cell graft donor, collected from the stem cell graft. This sequence originates from a human donor who donated a stem cell graft to a child with acute myeloid leukemia. The CDR3 DNA sequence: TGTGCCAGCACCTGGGGCCGAAACGAGGGGACCGGGGAGCTGTTTTTT. Translating it yields CASTWGRNEGTGELFF.